The T cell receptor beta chain described here comes from a study of blood T cell repertoires in COVID-19. Overall study: Sources were T cells, B-cell-depleted T cells, or PBMCs; the material itself was cDNA or gDNA.

Methods used by the authors: Reference gene primer amplification in the assay estimated nucleated cell counts. Data came from immunoSEQ multiplex PCR; TCRdb stores just in-frame clones and leaves some out. The DNA was the basis for D and trimming; V, J and clone size are from that table. The table shows a few hundred thousand clones, with about 80% occurring only once. This CDR3 is built from 16 residues. Germline V gene lookup returns CDR1 MGHRA and CDR2 YSYEKL. Trimming left V 1 base short and J 0 bases short, with 11 bases between. Specimen: peripheral blood. The V gene is TRBV4-1, the J gene TRBJ2-3, with D tentatively TRBD2 (6 bases). The source of this sequence is a person between 65 and 79 years old with COVID-19, enrolled during active disease. The CDR3 coding sequence is TGCGCCAGCAGCCAAGGGTCAAGCGGGAGCACAGATACGCAGTATTTT. Its protein product is CASSQGSSGSTDTQYF.